This is a list of T cell receptor beta chains from one sample in a study of control samples from healthy donors and cancer patients. Sequencing was performed with immunoSEQ multiplex PCR; in TCRdb, only in-frame clones are kept and a portion is missing. Among approximately 120,000 clones listed, around 89% were seen once. Sequenced: blood. The receptors here all came from a woman in her forties or fifties in good health. Each CDR3 is given with its conserved first and last residue. D genes are given only for firm matches. The listing skips clone size in some rows; elsewhere it reads once, few, many or a size class.

NA,17,TRBJ2-6,NA,TRBV5-8,TGTGCCAGCAGCTTGTGGGGAGCGACGAAGGGGGCCAACGTCCTGACTTTC,CASSLWGATKGANVLTF
TRBD1,12,TRBJ1-2,NA,TRBV5-1,TGCGCCAGCAGCACTGACAGGGATGGCTACACCTTC,CASSTDRDGYTF
NA,14,TRBJ2-5,NA,TRBV4-3,TGCGCCAGCAGCCAAGTATGGCGTGGAGAGACCCAGTACTTC,CASSQVWRGETQYF
NA,13,TRBJ2-1,NA,TRBV7-3,TGTGCCAGCAGCGTGGGACTGAGGAATGAGCAGTTCTTC,CASSVGLRNEQFF
NA,16,TRBJ1-3,NA,TRBV6-5,TGTGCCAGCAGTTATGAACCCAATCTCTCTGGAAACACCATATATTTT,CASSYEPNLSGNTIYF
TRBD1,15,TRBJ1-2,NA,TRBV18,TGTGCCAGCTCCCGACGGCTAGACAGGGGTTTTGGCTACACCTTC,CASSRRLDRGFGYTF
NA,15,TRBJ2-7,few,TRBV18,TGTGCCAGCTCACCACTTGACAGCCCCGTAGACGAGCAGTACTTC,CASSPLDSPVDEQYF
NA,13,TRBJ2-1,NA,TRBV4-3,TGCGCCAGCAGCCAAGCGGTGGACAATGAGCAGTTCTTC,CASSQAVDNEQFF
TRBD2,14,TRBJ2-5,few,TRBV9,TGTGCCAGCAGCCCCGGGACTAGCGGAGAGACCCAGTACTTC,CASSPGTSGETQYF
NA,14,TRBJ1-6,NA,TRBV15,TGTGCCACCAGCAGAGATCCCGGCGGATCACCCCTCCACTTT,CATSRDPGGSPLHF
NA,9,TRBJ1-2,NA,TRBV20-1,TGCAGTTCGAACTATGGCTACACCTTC,CSSNYGYTF
TRBD1,17,TRBJ1-6,NA,TRBV19,TGTGCCAGTAGTGCCGGACAGGGCCCCTCCGCCAATTCACCCCTCCACTTT,CASSAGQGPSANSPLHF
TRBD2,19,TRBJ2-1,few,TRBV7-6,TGTGCCAGCAGCTTATTACTAGCGGGAGTGGGTCGGTCCTACAATGAGCAGTTCTTC,CASSLLLAGVGRSYNEQFF
NA,11,TRBJ1-5,NA,TRBV30,TGTGCCGGAGGGAGCAATCAGCCCCAGCATTTT,CAGGSNQPQHF
NA,13,TRBJ1-2,NA,TRBV9,TGTGCCAGCAATCAGGGGACCCAATATGGCTACACCTTC,CASNQGTQYGYTF
NA,11,TRBJ1-2,NA,TRBV6-2/TRBV6-3,TGTGCCAGCAGTTATGCTCGTGGCTACACCTTC,CASSYARGYTF
NA,11,TRBJ2-1,NA,TRBV7-3,TGTGCCAGCAGCCAGGGTGTTGAGCAGTTCTTC,CASSQGVEQFF
NA,14,TRBJ1-6,NA,TRBV7-3,TGTGCCAGCAGCTTAACAGGTCTGGGTTCACCCCTCCACTTT,CASSLTGLGSPLHF
NA,16,TRBJ1-6,NA,TRBV21-1,TGTGCCAGCAGCAAAGAGGTCATCAGGGAGAATTCACCCCTCCACTTT,CASSKEVIRENSPLHF
NA,14,TRBJ1-5,NA,TRBV5-1,TGCGCCAGCAGCTTAAACAGCTACAATCAGCCCCAGCATTTT,CASSLNSYNQPQHF
NA,15,TRBJ2-1,NA,TRBV14,TGTGCCAGCAGCGAATGGAGGCATCGTAGTTCTGAGCAGTTCTTC,CASSEWRHRSSEQFF
NA,13,TRBJ2-5,NA,TRBV5-1,TGCGCCAGCAGCCCCTCAGGGAGGGAGACCCAGTACTTC,CASSPSGRETQYF